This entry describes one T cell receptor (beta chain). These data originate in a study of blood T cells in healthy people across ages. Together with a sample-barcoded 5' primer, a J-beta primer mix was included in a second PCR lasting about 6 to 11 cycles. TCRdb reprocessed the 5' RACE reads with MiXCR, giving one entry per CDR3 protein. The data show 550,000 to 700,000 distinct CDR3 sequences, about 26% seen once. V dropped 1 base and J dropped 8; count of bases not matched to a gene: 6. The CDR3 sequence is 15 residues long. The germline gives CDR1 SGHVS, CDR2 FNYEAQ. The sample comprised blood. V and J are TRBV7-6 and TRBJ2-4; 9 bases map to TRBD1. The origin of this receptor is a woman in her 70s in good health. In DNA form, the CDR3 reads TGTGCCAGCAGCTTAGGTTACAGGGGGCGGGACATTCAGTACTTC. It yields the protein CASSLGYRGRDIQYF.